One T cell receptor (beta chain) is described in this entry. The data belong to a study of blood T cell repertoires in COVID-19. Whole-study context: COVID-19 samples collected from the United States, Italy and Spain covered acute and convalescent phases. T cells, B-cell-depleted T cells, or PBMCs supplied cDNA or gDNA.

The V segment lost 1 base and the J segment 1 base; nucleotides outside the gene matches: 3. Per the germline V gene, CDR1 is SGHNT and CDR2 is YYREEE (reference sequence). The CDR3 is 16 residues long. Per the study methods: Amplified reference gene primers provided the basis for estimating nucleated cell counts. Produced via immunoSEQ multiplex PCR; TCRdb's table is partial and in-frame only. The D gene and trimming were derived from the DNA, and the V and J assignments and clone size from that table. The sample lists tens of thousands of clones, about 85% seen once, with roughly 5.5% in the top ten.

This TCR was sampled from a man between 65 and 85 years old with acute or convalescent COVID-19. The chain combines TRBV5-4 with TRBJ2-3; 10 bases line up with TRBD2. What was sequenced was peripheral blood. The CDR3 sequence is CASSLRLAGGTDTQYF. The CDR3 nucleotides are TGTGCCAGCAGCTTGCGCCTAGCGGGGGGCACAGATACGCAGTATTTT.